This T cell receptor beta chain was observed in a study of T cell responses to AZD1222 COVID-19 vaccine. This table comes from immunoSEQ multiplex PCR, and its TCRdb copy is limited to in-frame clones, with some not included. The table records about 120,000 clones, around nine tenths of them present only once. V lost 0 bases and J lost 1, with 3 bases in between. Germline-derived CDR1 and CDR2 are MNHEY and SVGEGT. This CDR3 contains 13 residues. This clonotype was obtained from an adult in good health. Here the sequenced sample was peripheral blood, taken on day 0 of AZD1222 vaccination. The genes are TRBV6-2 or TRBV6-3 and TRBJ1-1; no firm D call. CDR3 sequence: CASSYSENTEAFF. The DNA of the CDR3 is TGTGCCAGCAGTTACTCCGAGAACACTGAAGCTTTCTTT.